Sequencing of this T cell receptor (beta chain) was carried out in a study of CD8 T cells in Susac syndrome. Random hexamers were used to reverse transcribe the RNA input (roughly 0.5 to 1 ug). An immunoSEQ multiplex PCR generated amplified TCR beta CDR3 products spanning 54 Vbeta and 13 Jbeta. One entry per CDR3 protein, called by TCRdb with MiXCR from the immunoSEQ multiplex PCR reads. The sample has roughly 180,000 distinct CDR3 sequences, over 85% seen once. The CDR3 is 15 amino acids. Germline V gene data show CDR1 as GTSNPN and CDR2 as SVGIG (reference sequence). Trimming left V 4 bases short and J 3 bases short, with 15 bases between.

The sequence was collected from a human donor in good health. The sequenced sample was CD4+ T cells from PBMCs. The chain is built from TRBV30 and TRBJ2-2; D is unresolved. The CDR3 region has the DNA TGTGCCTGGACTAGGCGCCGGCCGGACACCGGGGAGCTGTTTTTT. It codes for CAWTRRRPDTGELFF.